The T cell receptor beta chain described here comes from a study of early T cells in non-severe SARS-CoV-2 infection. Study summary: Chains from this unsorted whole-blood bulk RNA could not be paired.

Whole-study results and caveats: Clonotype matching in VDJdb favored anti-spike CD8 responses and did not capture private and CD4 specificities.

This clonotype came up a few times. Its cognate antigen is unknown. Attachment of unique molecular identifiers was made to individual cDNA molecules. Via MiXCR, TCRdb re-called the 5' RACE reads, giving one row per CDR3 protein. The sample has approximately 50,000 distinct CDR3 sequences, approximately 12% seen once. This CDR3 comprises 18 residues. The genes are TRBV21-1 and TRBJ1-1. TRBV21-1 is a known pseudogene. This TCR was recovered from an adult who was a healthcare worker with PCR-confirmed SARS-CoV-2 infection or an uninfected control (not recorded which). The specimen comprised whole blood, sampled at baseline. As DNA, the CDR3 is TGTGCCAGCAGCAAACCAGATCTGATGGACGGATCGAACACTGAAGCTTTCTTT. Translating gives CASSKPDLMDGSNTEAFF.